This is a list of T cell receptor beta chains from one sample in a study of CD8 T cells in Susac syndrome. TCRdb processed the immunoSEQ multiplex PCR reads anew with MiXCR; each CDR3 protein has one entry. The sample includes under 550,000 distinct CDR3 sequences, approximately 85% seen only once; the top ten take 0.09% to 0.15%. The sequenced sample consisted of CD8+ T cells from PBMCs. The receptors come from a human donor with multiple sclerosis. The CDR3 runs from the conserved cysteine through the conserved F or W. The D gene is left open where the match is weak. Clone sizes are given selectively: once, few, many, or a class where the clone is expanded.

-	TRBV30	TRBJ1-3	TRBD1	CAQREGAFSGNTIYF	TGTGCCCAGAGGGAGGGGGCCTTCTCTGGAAACACCATATATTTT
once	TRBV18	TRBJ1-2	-	CASSPGTAYYGYTF	TGTGCCAGCTCACCGGGGACTGCTTACTATGGCTACACCTTC
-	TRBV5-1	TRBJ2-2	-	CASSWTGELFF	TGTGCCAGCAGCTGGACCGGGGAGCTGTTTTTT
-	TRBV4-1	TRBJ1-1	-	CASSQDPVANTEAFF	TGCGCCAGCAGCCAAGATCCAGTTGCGAACACTGAAGCTTTCTTT
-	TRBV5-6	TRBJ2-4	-	CASSWDQGENIQYF	TGTGCCAGCAGCTGGGATCAGGGAGAAAACATTCAGTACTTC
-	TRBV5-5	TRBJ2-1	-	CASSPWATPQEDEQFF	TGTGCCAGCAGCCCCTGGGCTACCCCCCAGGAAGATGAGCAGTTCTTC
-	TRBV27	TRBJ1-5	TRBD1	CASSLGGQSSNQPQHF	TGTGCCAGCAGTCTAGGGGGACAGAGTAGCAATCAGCCCCAGCATTTT
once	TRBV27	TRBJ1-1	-	CASSPFRIRNTEAFF	TGTGCCAGCAGTCCCTTTCGCATTAGGAACACTGAAGCTTTCTTT
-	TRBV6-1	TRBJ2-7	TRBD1	CASVQGSYEQYF	TGTGCCAGCGTACAGGGGTCCTACGAGCAGTACTTC
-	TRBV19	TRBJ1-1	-	CASNPGWSMNTEAFF	TGTGCCAGTAATCCGGGATGGAGCATGAACACTGAAGCTTTCTTT
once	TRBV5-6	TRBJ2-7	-	CASSLGIGYYEQYF	TGTGCCAGCAGCTTGGGGATCGGGTACTACGAGCAGTACTTC
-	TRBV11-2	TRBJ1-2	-	CASTTGVGRSGYGYTF	TGTGCCTCAACGACGGGCGTGGGCAGGTCGGGTTATGGCTACACCTTC
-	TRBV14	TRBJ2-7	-	CASSQSPTLSSYEQYF	TGTGCCAGCAGCCAAAGCCCGACCCTGAGCTCCTACGAGCAGTACTTC
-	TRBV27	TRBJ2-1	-	CASSLPTRLASPYNEQFF	TGTGCCAGCAGTTTACCAACTCGGCTAGCTTCCCCCTACAATGAGCAGTTCTTC
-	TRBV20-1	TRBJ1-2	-	CSARAGEWDYGYTF	TGCAGTGCTAGAGCCGGGGAATGGGACTATGGCTACACCTTC
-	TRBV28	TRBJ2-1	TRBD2	CASSWTPGGEQFF	TGTGCCAGCAGTTGGACCCCGGGGGGTGAGCAGTTCTTC
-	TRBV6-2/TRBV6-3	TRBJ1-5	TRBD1	CASTKDRGRENQPQHF	TGTGCCAGCACTAAGGACAGGGGGAGAGAGAATCAGCCCCAGCATTTT
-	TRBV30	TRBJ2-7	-	CAWSDPGHPYEQYF	TGTGCCTGGAGCGACCCGGGACACCCCTACGAGCAGTACTTC
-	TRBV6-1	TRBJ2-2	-	CASREGELFF	TGTGCCAGCAGAGAGGGGGAGCTGTTTTTT
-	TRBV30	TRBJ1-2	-	CAFIQGGGGYTF	TGTGCCTTTATCCAGGGAGGAGGTGGCTACACCTTC
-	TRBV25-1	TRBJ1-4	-	CASNTGNDEKLFF	TGTGCCAGCAATACAGGGAACGATGAAAAACTGTTTTTT
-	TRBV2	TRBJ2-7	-	CASSEEARSYEQYF	TGTGCCAGCAGTGAAGAGGCCCGCTCCTACGAGCAGTACTTC
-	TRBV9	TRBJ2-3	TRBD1	CASSGDRGGVTDTQYF	TGTGCCAGCAGCGGGGACAGGGGTGGGGTCACAGATACGCAGTATTTT
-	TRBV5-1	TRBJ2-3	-	CASSLGLVMADTQYF	TGCGCCAGCAGCCTGGGCTTAGTTATGGCAGATACGCAGTATTTT
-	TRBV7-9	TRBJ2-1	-	CASSLVGQKFF	TGTGCCAGCAGCTTAGTGGGGCAGAAGTTCTTC
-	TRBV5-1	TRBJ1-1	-	CASSLIPPGRGNTEAFF	TGCGCCAGCAGCTTAATTCCTCCGGGACGGGGGAACACTGAAGCTTTCTTT
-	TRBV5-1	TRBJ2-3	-	CASSLGLGDTDTQYF	TGCGCCAGCAGCTTGGGGCTGGGGGACACAGATACGCAGTATTTT
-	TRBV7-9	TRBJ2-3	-	CASSPPVQYF	TGTGCCAGCAGCCCTCCCGTCCAGTATTTT
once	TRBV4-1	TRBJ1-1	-	CASSQVVVNTEAFF	TGCGCCAGCAGCCAAGTCGTAGTGAACACTGAAGCTTTCTTT
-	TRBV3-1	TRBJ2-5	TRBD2	CASSQGLAVQETQYF	TGTGCCAGCAGCCAAGGGCTAGCGGTTCAAGAGACCCAGTACTTC
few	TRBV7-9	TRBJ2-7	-	CASSLEGDTSYEQYF	TGTGCCAGCAGTCTAGAGGGGGATACCTCCTACGAGCAGTACTTC
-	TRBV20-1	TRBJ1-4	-	CSASYLTNEKLFF	TGCAGTGCTAGCTATCTAACGAATGAAAAACTGTTTTTT
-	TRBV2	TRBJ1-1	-	CASQWMNTEAFF	TGTGCCAGCCAATGGATGAACACTGAAGCTTTCTTT
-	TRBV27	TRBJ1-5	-	CASSFGAANGAQHF	TGTGCCAGCAGTTTCGGGGCAGCCAATGGGGCCCAGCATTTT
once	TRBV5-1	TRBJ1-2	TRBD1	CASSSGQGRYDGYTF	TGCGCCAGCAGCTCCGGACAGGGGAGGTACGATGGCTACACCTTC
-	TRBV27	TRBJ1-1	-	CASSLSVMRNTEAFF	TGTGCCAGCAGTTTATCGGTAATGAGGAACACTGAAGCTTTCTTT
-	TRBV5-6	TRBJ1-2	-	CASSLVQGRDGYTF	TGTGCCAGCAGCTTGGTTCAGGGTAGGGATGGCTACACCTTC
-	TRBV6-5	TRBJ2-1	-	CASRAGGSSYNEQFF	TGTGCCAGTCGGGCAGGAGGGTCCTCCTACAATGAGCAGTTCTTC
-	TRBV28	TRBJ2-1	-	CASSLSGLGGSNEQFF	TGTGCCAGCAGTTTATCTGGTTTGGGGGGTAGCAATGAGCAGTTCTTC
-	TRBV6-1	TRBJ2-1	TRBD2	CASRTSGTAWDEQFF	TGTGCCAGCAGGACTAGCGGGACCGCATGGGATGAGCAGTTCTTC
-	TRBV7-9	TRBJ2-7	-	CASSNTPSDEQYF	TGTGCCAGCAGCAATACCCCCTCGGACGAGCAGTACTTC
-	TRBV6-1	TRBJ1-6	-	CASSPDGDNSPLHF	TGTGCCAGCAGTCCCGACGGGGATAATTCACCCCTCCACTTT
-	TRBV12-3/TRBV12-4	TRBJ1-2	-	CASSGREVGYTF	TGTGCCAGCAGTGGCAGGGAGGTTGGCTACACCTTC
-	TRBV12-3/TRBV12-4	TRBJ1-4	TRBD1	CASSWTGAGLFF	TGTGCCAGCAGCTGGACAGGGGCTGGGTTGTTTTTT
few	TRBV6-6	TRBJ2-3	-	CASSYEQGSDTQYF	TGTGCCAGCAGTTACGAACAGGGCTCGGATACGCAGTATTTT
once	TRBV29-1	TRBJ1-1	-	CSGTGLGWEAFF	TGCAGCGGTACAGGGCTTGGCTGGGAAGCTTTCTTT
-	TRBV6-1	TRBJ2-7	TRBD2	CASTSGGSGIYEQYF	TGTGCCAGCACCTCCGGGGGTAGCGGGATATACGAGCAGTACTTC